The 27 T cell receptor beta chains below come from one sample, sequenced in a study of T cells in Graves' hyperthyroidism and ophthalmopathy (dated by TCRdb to between 2017 and 2020). The library came from multiplex PCR. Reads for this sample came from an Illumina HiSeq 2000. TCR beta CDR3 regions were amplified from RNA transcripts. A first-round RT-PCR of the TCR CDR3 used the HTBI primer set with the Qiagen OneStep RT-PCR kit. TCRdb handled the public reads itself, with Q25 trimming in fastp and clone calling in MiXCR, and kept productive beta chains. Each record represents a unique CDR3 protein, reported with the most common genes and DNA among its rows. This sample holds a few hundred thousand distinct CDR3 sequences; approximately 14% were observed only once. The ten most abundant clones make up around 17% of the sample. Sample: blood. These receptors were obtained from a woman in her late teens or twenties with Graves' hyperthyroidism.

The J gene is TRBJ2-1, the V gene TRBV24-1, with 7 bases aligning to TRBD2. The CDR3 runs 15 residues. V lost 4 bases to trimming and J lost 8 bases; unmatched junction nucleotides: 10. Germline V gene sequence: CDR1 KGHDR, CDR2 SFDVKD. Here the CDR3 DNA reads TGTGCCACCAGTGACTCAAGCGGGACCGGTTATGAGCAGTTCTTC. It codes for CATSDSSGTGYEQFF.

This chain joins TRBV6-1 and TRBJ2-2; 10 nucleotides align to TRBD1. The germline V gene encodes CDR1 MNHNS and CDR2 SASEGT. V shed 8 bases, J shed 5 bases, and the junction held 5 bases outside the gene matches. The CDR3 contains 14 residues. CDR3 coding DNA: TGTGCCAGCCAAAGGACAGGGGGAACCGGGGAGCTGTTTTTT. Its translation is CASQRTGGTGELFF.

V is TRBV5-1 and J is TRBJ1-2; D is ambiguous. Germline lookup yields CDR1 SGHRS and CDR2 YFSETQ. The CDR3 totals 13 residues. V dropped 2 bases and J dropped 8 bases, with 13 bases sitting between them. The CDR3 sequence: CASSFALQDGYTF. The CDR3 nucleotides are TGCGCCAGCAGCTTCGCCCTTCAGGACGGCTACACCTTC. Supplemented by reference TRBV5-1 and TRBJ1-2, the full variable domain reads KAGVTQTPRYLIKTRGQQVTLSCSPISGHRSVSWYQQTPGQGLQFLFEYFSETQRNKGNFPGRFSGRQFSNSRSEMNVSTLELGDSALYLCASSFALQDGYTFGSGTRLTVV.

This chain joins TRBV5-1 and TRBJ2-7; 8 bases are shared with TRBD1. V shed 4 bases and J 3 bases; nucleotides not matched to a gene: 3. Germline-derived CDR1 and CDR2 are SGHRS and YFSETQ. The CDR3 length is 13 residues. CDR3 in amino acids: CASSGTGNYEQYF. For the CDR3, the DNA is TGCGCCAGCAGCGGGACAGGTAACTACGAGCAGTACTTC.

V gene TRBV3-1 combines with J gene TRBJ2-3; tentative D call: TRBD2 (6 bases). The ends were cut back, 2 bases at V and 1 base at J, with 13 bases in the middle. CDR1 is LGHDT, CDR2 YNNKEL, per germline (reference sequence). This CDR3 contains 16 residues. The CDR3 loop reads CASSQSAGWGTDTQYF. In nucleotides, the CDR3 is TGTGCCAGCAGCCAATCGGCGGGATGGGGCACAGATACGCAGTATTTT.

This clonotype was seen many times. The chain combines TRBV28 with TRBJ1-1, with D possibly matching TRBD1 (6 bases). Germline V CDR1 and CDR2: MDHEN, SYDVKM. With 4 bases removed from V and 6 bases from J, the gap between germline ends came to 9 bases. The CDR3 has 12 amino acids. The DNA of the CDR3 is TGTGCCAGCAGTTGGGGGGCCTCTGAAGCTTTCTTT. Its translation is CASSWGASEAFF.

There are many counts of this clonotype. The J gene is TRBJ2-2, the V gene TRBV7-3; perhaps TRBD2 as D (6 bases). CDR3 size: 12 residues. The V and J ends lost 7 bases and 8 bases respectively, with 11 bases between them. Germline CDR1 and CDR2: SGHTA and FQGTGA. The CDR3 here is CASNLRGGELFF. The CDR3 coding sequence is TGTGCCAGCAATCTTCGGGGGGGGGAGCTGTTTTTT. The full variable domain, rest sourced from reference TRBV7-3 and TRBJ2-2, is GAGVSQTPSNKVTEKGKYVELRCDPISGHTALYWYRQSLGQGPEFLIYFQGTGAADDSGLPNDRFFAVRPEGSVSTLKIQRTERGDSAVYLCASNLRGGELFFGEGSRLTVL.

The V call is TRBV12-3 or TRBV12-4, the J call TRBJ1-5; D unclear. The CDR3 length is 13 residues. Between the trimmed V and J ends, which lost 1 base and 7 bases, there was a span of 8 bases. CDR3 DNA sequence: TGTGCCAGCAGTTTAGAAGGGTGCCAGCCCCAGCATTTT. This translates into CASSLEGCQPQHF.

This clonotype was detected a few times. The V and J genes are TRBV7-3 and TRBJ2-1; 12 bases fit TRBD2. The germline V gene encodes CDR1 SGHTA and CDR2 FQGTGA. The J segment lost 10 bases and the V segment lost 4 bases, leaving 11 bases of the junction unmatched. This CDR3 contains 16 residues. CDR3 protein: CASSSRLAGEVEEQFF. DNA of the CDR3: TGTGCCAGCAGCTCACGACTAGCGGGAGAGGTAGAGGAGCAGTTCTTC.

This clonotype occurred many times. The rearrangement joins TRBV6-5 to TRBJ1-5; a weak D match, TRBD1 (5 bases). Trimming removed 2 bases at V and 6 bases at J, with 11 bases between. The V gene's germline CDR1 is MNHEY and CDR2 SVGAGI. The CDR3 covers 14 residues. This chain's CDR3 is CASSYPGIRQPQHF. The DNA for the CDR3 is TGTGCCAGCAGTTACCCAGGGATCCGTCAGCCCCAGCATTTT.

This clonotype was seen repeatedly, ten times or more. V is TRBV12-3 or TRBV12-4 and J is TRBJ2-3; D remains ambiguous. V was pared by 5 bases and J by 4 bases, with 16 bases between. The CDR3 sequence is 15 residues long. CDR3 residues: CASSPDFIQADTQYF. The CDR3 DNA follows: TGTGCCAGCAGTCCCGATTTTATTCAGGCAGATACGCAGTATTTT.

The V and J genes are TRBV5-1 and TRBJ1-5, with 7 positions matching TRBD1. The germline V gene has CDR1 SGHRS and CDR2 YFSETQ. V gave up 4 bases and J gave up 5 bases; unmatched junction bases: 6. The CDR3 length is 14 residues. The CDR3 DNA follows: TGCGCCAGCAGCCTGGGACAGCGTGATCAGCCCCAGCATTTT. Translation: CASSLGQRDQPQHF. Combining the CDR3 with reference TRBV5-1 and TRBJ1-5 gives the whole variable domain KAGVTQTPRYLIKTRGQQVTLSCSPISGHRSVSWYQQTPGQGLQFLFEYFSETQRNKGNFPGRFSGRQFSNSRSEMNVSTLELGDSALYLCASSLGQRDQPQHFGDGTRLSIL.

The V and J genes are TRBV18 and TRBJ2-7; 7 nucleotides align to TRBD2. The CDR3 sequence is 13 residues long. Trimming removed 6 bases from V and 4 bases from J; junction bases left unmatched: 6. Germline CDR1 and CDR2: KGHSH and LQKENI. The DNA of the CDR3 is TGTGCCAGCTCTCAATCGGGACTATACGAGCAGTACTTC. This gives the protein CASSQSGLYEQYF.

The rearrangement joins TRBV6-1 to TRBJ2-2; TRBD1 might be the D (5 bases). This CDR3 contains 17 residues. With 7 bases removed from V and 3 bases from J, the gap between germline ends came to 21 bases. Germline CDR1 and CDR2: MNHNS and SASEGT. CDR3 sequence reads: CASKNAGWMSYTGELFF. CDR3 in DNA: TGTGCCAGCAAAAACGCAGGGTGGATGAGCTACACCGGGGAGCTGTTTTTT.

The rearrangement joins TRBV19 to TRBJ1-1, with TRBD1 as a possible D gene (6 bases). Per the germline V gene, CDR1 is LNHDA and CDR2 is SQIVND (reference sequence). This CDR3 comprises 15 residues. Trimming pared 6 bases from V and 6 bases from J, leaving 20 bases between. The DNA of the CDR3 is TGTGCCAGTAGCCGACCGGGGGGCCCGCGCTCTGAAGCTTTCTTT. Translated: CASSRPGGPRSEAFF.

This clonotype was counted many times. The J gene is TRBJ2-3, the V gene TRBV9; D remains ambiguous. The CDR3 extends over 15 amino acids. Germline V gives CDR1 SGDLS, CDR2 YYNGEE. The V and J ends lost 0 bases and 4 bases respectively, with 12 bases between them. CDR3 nucleotide sequence: TGTGCCAGCAGCGTAGGGGGTCTACTTGCAGATACGCAGTATTTT. It is translated as CASSVGGLLADTQYF.

The chain has TRBV5-1 and TRBJ2-1; weak D call: TRBD1 (6 bases). CDR1 is SGHRS, CDR2 YFSETQ, per germline. This CDR3 spans 14 amino acids. With 0 bases removed from V and 7 bases from J, the gap between germline ends came to 11 bases. The CDR3 reads CASSLGQQGNEQFF. In nucleotides, the CDR3 is TGCGCCAGCAGCTTGGGGCAACAGGGAAATGAGCAGTTCTTC.

This clonotype was seen ten or more times. This chain links TRBV11-1 with TRBJ1-2, with 7 bases aligning to TRBD1. Trimming at V came to 4 bases and at J to 9 bases, leaving 5 bases not matched to a gene. The CDR3 sequence is 12 residues long. Germline values: CDR1 SGHAT, CDR2 FQDESV (reference sequence). DNA for the CDR3: TGTGCCAGCAGCTCCGGACAGGACCGCTACACCTTC. It specifies CASSSGQDRYTF.

This clonotype was observed a few times. J is TRBJ2-7 and V is TRBV2, with D possibly matching TRBD1 (6 bases). CDR3 length equals 12 residues. From germline, CDR1 is SNHLY and CDR2 FYNNEI. V lost 5 bases to trimming and J lost 6 bases, with 11 bases between them. Here the CDR3 reads CASSSSRGEQYF. CDR3 coding DNA: TGTGCCAGCAGTTCCAGCAGGGGCGAGCAGTACTTC.

This chain joins TRBV13 and TRBJ2-4, with 10 bases lining up with TRBD1. Germline V gives CDR1 PRHDT, CDR2 FYEKMQ (reference sequence). Trimming took 3 bases from V and 6 from J; bases not matched to a gene: 2. The CDR3 spans 14 residues. CDR3 sequence (DNA): TGTGCCAGCAGCTTTGACAGGGGGCCAAACATTCAGTACTTC. Translation gives CASSFDRGPNIQYF.

This clonotype was observed many times. The chain joins TRBV2 to TRBJ1-2; D is unclear. Per germline, CDR1 SNHLY and CDR2 FYNNEI. V was cut by 11 bases and J by 5 bases, with 15 bases left in between. The CDR3 consists of 12 residues. CDR3 sequence (DNA): TGTGCCGCCAAAAGGGATGGATATGGCTACACCTTC. Translation gives CAAKRDGYGYTF. The whole variable domain, remainder taken from reference TRBV2 and TRBJ1-2, is EPEVTQTPSHQVTQMGQEVILRCVPISNHLYFYWYRQILGQKVEFLVSFYNNEISEKSEIFDDQFSVERPDGSNFTLKIRSTKLEDSAMYFCAAKRDGYGYTFGSGTRLTVV.

This clonotype was recorded at least ten times. The rearrangement joins TRBV19 to TRBJ2-2, with D tentatively TRBD2 (6 bases). Looked up from germline, CDR1 is LNHDA and CDR2 is SQIVND (reference sequence). CDR3 length: 15 residues. V was trimmed by 6 bases and J by 1 base, leaving 12 bases between them. CDR3: CASRRRERNTGELFF. DNA for the CDR3: TGTGCCAGTAGACGCCGGGAGAGGAACACCGGGGAGCTGTTTTTT.

The rearrangement joins TRBV7-9 to TRBJ1-4; D is unclear. CDR3 length: 14 amino acids. Trimming left V 2 bases short and J 3 bases short, with 7 bases between. Germline V gives CDR1 SEHNR, CDR2 FQNEAQ (reference sequence). The CDR3 bases are TGTGCCAGCAGCTTACCACGCCCTAATGAAAAACTGTTTTTT. Protein: CASSLPRPNEKLFF.

This clonotype was detected many times. V and J are TRBV29-1 and TRBJ1-2, with 7 positions matching TRBD1. Germline values: CDR1 SQVTM, CDR2 ANQGSEA. V lost 3 bases and J lost 8; bases outside the gene matches: 9. This CDR3 is 13 amino acids long. The CDR3 loop reads CSVETTGYRGYTF. The CDR3, as DNA: TGCAGCGTTGAGACGACAGGGTATCGGGGCTACACCTTC.

This clonotype was detected many times. The chain employs TRBV27 and TRBJ1-4; D gene uncertain. Trimming cost V 2 bases and J 7 bases, with 17 bases left between them. From germline, CDR1 is MNHEY and CDR2 SMNVEV (reference sequence). The CDR3 loop spans 16 amino acids. In DNA, the CDR3 is TGTGCCAGCAGTTTAATGAGCGCATCTGCGGGTGAAAAACTGTTTTTT. Translation gives CASSLMSASAGEKLFF.

This rearrangement joins TRBV28 to TRBJ2-5; tentatively, D is TRBD2 (5 bases). This CDR3 has 15 residues. Trimming took 3 bases from V and 7 from J, leaving 18 bases between them. Germline loops: CDR1 MDHEN, CDR2 SYDVKM. CDR3 in amino acids: CASSFRTDSRRTQYF. The DNA for the CDR3 is TGTGCCAGCAGTTTCCGTACGGACTCAAGGAGGACCCAGTACTTC. The full variable domain, completed using reference TRBV28 and TRBJ2-5, is DVKVTQSSRYLVKRTGEKVFLECVQDMDHENMFWYRQDPGLGLRLIYFSYDVKMKEKGDIPEGYSVSREKKERFSLILESASTNQTSMYLCASSFRTDSRRTQYFGPGTRLLVL.

This chain joins TRBV28 and TRBJ1-4; 7 nucleotides match TRBD1. The CDR3 is made up of 11 amino acids. V was clipped by 10 bases and J by 13 bases; unmatched bases: 9. Germline V lookup: CDR1 MDHEN, CDR2 SYDVKM. In DNA, the CDR3 is TGTGCCATAAATTCAGGGGGTGGACTGTTTTTT. This codes for CAINSGGGLFF.